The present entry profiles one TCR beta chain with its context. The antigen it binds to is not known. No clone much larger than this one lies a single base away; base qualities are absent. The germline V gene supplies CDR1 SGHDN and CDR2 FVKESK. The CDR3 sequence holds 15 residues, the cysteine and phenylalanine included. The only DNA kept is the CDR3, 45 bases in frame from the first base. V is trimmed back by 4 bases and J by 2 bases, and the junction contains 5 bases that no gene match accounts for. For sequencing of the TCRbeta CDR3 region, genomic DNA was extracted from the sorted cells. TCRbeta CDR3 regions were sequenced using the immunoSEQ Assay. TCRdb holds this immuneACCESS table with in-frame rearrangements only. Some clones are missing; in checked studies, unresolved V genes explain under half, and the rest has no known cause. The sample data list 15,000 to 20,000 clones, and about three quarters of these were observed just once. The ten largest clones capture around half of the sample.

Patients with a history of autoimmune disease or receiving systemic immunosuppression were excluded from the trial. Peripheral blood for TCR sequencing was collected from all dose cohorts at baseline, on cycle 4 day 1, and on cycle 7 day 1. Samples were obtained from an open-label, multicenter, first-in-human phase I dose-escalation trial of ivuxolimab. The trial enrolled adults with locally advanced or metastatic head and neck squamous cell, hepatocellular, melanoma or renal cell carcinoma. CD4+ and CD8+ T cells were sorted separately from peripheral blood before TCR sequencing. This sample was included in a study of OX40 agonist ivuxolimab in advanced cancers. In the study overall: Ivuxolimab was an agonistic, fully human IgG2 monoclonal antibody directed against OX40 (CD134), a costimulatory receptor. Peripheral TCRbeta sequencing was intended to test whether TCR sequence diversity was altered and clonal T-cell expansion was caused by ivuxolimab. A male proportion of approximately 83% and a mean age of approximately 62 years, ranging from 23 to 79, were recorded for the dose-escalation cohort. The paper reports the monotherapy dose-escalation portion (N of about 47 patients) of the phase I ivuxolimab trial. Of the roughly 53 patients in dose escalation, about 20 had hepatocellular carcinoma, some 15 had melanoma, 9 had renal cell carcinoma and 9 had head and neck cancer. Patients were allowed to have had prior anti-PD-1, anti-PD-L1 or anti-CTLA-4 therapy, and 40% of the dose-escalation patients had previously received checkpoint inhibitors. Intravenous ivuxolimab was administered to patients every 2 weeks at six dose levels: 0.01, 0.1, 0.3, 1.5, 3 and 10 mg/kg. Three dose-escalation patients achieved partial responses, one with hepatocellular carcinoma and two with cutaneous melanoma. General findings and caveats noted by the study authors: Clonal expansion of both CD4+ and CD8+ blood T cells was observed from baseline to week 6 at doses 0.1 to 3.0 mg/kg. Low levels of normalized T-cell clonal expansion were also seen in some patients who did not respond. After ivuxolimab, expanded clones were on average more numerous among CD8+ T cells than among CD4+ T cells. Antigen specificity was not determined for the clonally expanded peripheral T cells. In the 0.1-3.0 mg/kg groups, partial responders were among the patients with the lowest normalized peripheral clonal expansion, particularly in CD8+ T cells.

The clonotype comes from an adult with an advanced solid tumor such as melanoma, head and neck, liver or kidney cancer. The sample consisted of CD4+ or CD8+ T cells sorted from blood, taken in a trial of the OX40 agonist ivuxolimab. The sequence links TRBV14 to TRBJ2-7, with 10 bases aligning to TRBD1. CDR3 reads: CASSRLGQGTYEQYF. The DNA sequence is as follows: TGTGCCAGCAGCCGATTGGGACAGGGGACCTACGAGCAGTACTTC.